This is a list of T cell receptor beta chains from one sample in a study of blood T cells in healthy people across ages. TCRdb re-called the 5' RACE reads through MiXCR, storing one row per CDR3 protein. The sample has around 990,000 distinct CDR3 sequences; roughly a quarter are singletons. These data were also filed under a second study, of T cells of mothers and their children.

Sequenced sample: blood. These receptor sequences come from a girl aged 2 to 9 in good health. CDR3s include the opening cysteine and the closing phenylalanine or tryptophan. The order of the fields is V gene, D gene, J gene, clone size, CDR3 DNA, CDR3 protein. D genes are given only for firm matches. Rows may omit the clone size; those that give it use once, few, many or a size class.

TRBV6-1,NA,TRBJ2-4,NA,TGTGCCAGCAGTGAAGACAGGATGAGGAGGAGAGCCAAAAACATTCAGTACTTC,CASSEDRMRRRAKNIQYF
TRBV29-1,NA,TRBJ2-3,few,TGCAGCGTGGGAGGGGGGGATACGCAGTATTTT,CSVGGGDTQYF
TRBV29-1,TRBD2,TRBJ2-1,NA,TGCAGCGTTGAACTAGCGGGACACAATGAGCAGTTCTTC,CSVELAGHNEQFF
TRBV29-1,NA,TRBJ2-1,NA,TGCAGCACCAGCGGCTTAGACCCCTCGAATGAGCAGTTCTTC,CSTSGLDPSNEQFF
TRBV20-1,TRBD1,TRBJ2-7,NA,TGCAGTGCTAGAGATCGGGACAGGGAAGTTTGGGAGCAGTACTTC,CSARDRDREVWEQYF
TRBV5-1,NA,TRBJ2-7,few,TGCGCCAGCAGCTTGAACACCGTGTTAGGGTACGAGCAGTACTTC,CASSLNTVLGYEQYF
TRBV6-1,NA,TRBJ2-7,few,TGTGCCAGCAGTCCCCGCGATCTAACCCCAGGGAGTCTCCCCTACGAGCAGTACTTC,CASSPRDLTPGSLPYEQYF
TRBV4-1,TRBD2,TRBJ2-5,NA,TGCGCCAGCAGCCCCATAGCGGGAGTAGGTCAAGAGACCCAGTACTTC,CASSPIAGVGQETQYF
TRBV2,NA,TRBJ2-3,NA,TGTGCCAGCAGTTGGGAGCCTTGGGATACGCAGTATTTT,CASSWEPWDTQYF
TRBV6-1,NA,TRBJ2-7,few,TGTGCCAGCACAAACGAGCAGGGGAACTACGAGCAGTACTTC,CASTNEQGNYEQYF
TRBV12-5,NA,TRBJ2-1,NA,TGTGCTAGTGGTCCTTACGAGGGTATGGATGAGCAGTTCTTC,CASGPYEGMDEQFF
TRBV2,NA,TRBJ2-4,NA,TGTGCCAGCAGCGGCGAATATGGAGCCAAAAACATTCAGTACTTC,CASSGEYGAKNIQYF
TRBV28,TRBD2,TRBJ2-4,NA,TGTGCCAGCAACCTGGGGGGGGGGATTCAGTACTTC,CASNLGGGIQYF
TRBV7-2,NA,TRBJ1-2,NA,TGTGCCAGCAGCTTATTGCGTCAGGGGTATGGCTACACCTTC,CASSLLRQGYGYTF
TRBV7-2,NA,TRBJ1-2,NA,TGTGCCAGCAGCTTAGGGGGGAGCCCCTATGGCTACACCTTC,CASSLGGSPYGYTF
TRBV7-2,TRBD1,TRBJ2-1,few,TGTGCCAGCAGCTTAGAGGGGGCTCGTTACAATGAGCGGTTCTTC,CASSLEGARYNERFF
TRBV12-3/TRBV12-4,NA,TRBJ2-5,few,TGTGCCAGCAGTTTACGCACTTCCGAAGGGACCCAGTACTTC,CASSLRTSEGTQYF
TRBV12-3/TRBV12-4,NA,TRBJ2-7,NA,TGTGCCAGCAGTTTTTCACTGCGCTACGAGCAGTACTTC,CASSFSLRYEQYF
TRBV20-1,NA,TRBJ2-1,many,TGCAGTGCTATGGAACGGTGGGTTAAGAACAATGAGCAGTTCTTC,CSAMERWVKNNEQFF
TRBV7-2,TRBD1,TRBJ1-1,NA,TGTGCCAGCACCTTTCAGGGGGGAACTGAAGCTTTCTTT,CASTFQGGTEAFF
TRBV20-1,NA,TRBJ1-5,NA,TGCAGTGCCATCCTTGGCGGCACGAGCAATCAGCCCCAGCATTTT,CSAILGGTSNQPQHF
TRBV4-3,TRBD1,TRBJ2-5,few,TGCGCCAGCAGCCAAGATCTCACAGGGGGAGAGACCCAGTACTTC,CASSQDLTGGETQYF
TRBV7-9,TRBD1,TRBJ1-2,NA,TGTGCCAGCAGCCAGGCAGGGGGCCCGGGCTACACCTTC,CASSQAGGPGYTF
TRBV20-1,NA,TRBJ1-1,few,TGCAGTGCTAGTTCACCTCTTGGGAACACTGAAGCTTTCTTT,CSASSPLGNTEAFF
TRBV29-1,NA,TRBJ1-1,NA,TGCAGCGTTGAAGATCGGGCGAGAGAAGCTTTCTTT,CSVEDRAREAFF
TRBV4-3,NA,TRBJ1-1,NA,TGCGCCAGCAGCCAAGACCGGCGAGGGTCGACAGCTTTCTTT,CASSQDRRGSTAFF
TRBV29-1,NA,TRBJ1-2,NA,TGCAGCGTTGAAGAATTGGAGGGAGAGTACTATGGCTACACCTTC,CSVEELEGEYYGYTF
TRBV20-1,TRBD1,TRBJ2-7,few,TGCAGTGCTAGTAACAGGGGGAACCCCTACGAGCAGTACTTC,CSASNRGNPYEQYF
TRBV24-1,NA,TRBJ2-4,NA,TGTGCCACCAGTGATGCGGACAGACCCATTCAGTACTTC,CATSDADRPIQYF
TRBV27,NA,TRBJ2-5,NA,TGTGCCAGCAGTTTATCCGCATTGGGTGAGCAGTACTTC,CASSLSALGEQYF
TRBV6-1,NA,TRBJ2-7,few,TGTGCCAGCCCAGGTAGGGATCCGGGCGAGCAGTACTTC,CASPGRDPGEQYF
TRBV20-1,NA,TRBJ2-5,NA,TGCAGTGCTAGGGTGACAGGACTTGGGGCCCAGTACTTC,CSARVTGLGAQYF
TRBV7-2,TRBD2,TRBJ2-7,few,TGTGCCAGCAGCTTCGGGGGGACGGGGGAGCAGTACTTC,CASSFGGTGEQYF
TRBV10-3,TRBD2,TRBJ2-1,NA,TGTGCCATCAGTGCCCGACTAGCGGGAGCCCACACATCTGAGCAGTTCTTC,CAISARLAGAHTSEQFF
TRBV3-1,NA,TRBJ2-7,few,TGTGCCAGCAGCCACCCAACTGGACCCTACGAGCAGTACTTC,CASSHPTGPYEQYF
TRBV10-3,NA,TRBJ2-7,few,TGTGCCATCAGCCTCACAGGGACAACCTACGAGCAGTACTTC,CAISLTGTTYEQYF
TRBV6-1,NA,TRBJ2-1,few,TGTGCCAGCAGCGACGAAAGGGTAGCGAGTGGAAGAGGGATCAGTCAGTTCTTC,CASSDERVASGRGISQFF
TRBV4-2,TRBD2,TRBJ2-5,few,TGTGCCAGCAGCCCAGGAGTAACCCCCGTGACTAGCGGGGGGGCCTTGAGAGAGACCCAGTACTTC,CASSPGVTPVTSGGALRETQYF
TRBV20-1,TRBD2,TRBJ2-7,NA,TGCAGTACTAGCGGGGTCGACGAGCAGTACTTC,CSTSGVDEQYF
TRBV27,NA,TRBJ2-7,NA,TGTGCCACCAGAGGGCCAGGCACATTTTACGAGCAGTACTTC,CATRGPGTFYEQYF
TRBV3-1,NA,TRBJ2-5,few,TGTGCCAGCAGCCAACAAACACAAGAGACCCAGTACTTC,CASSQQTQETQYF
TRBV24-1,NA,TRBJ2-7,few,TGTGCCACCAGTGATTCGGGAAGGGGTGTTTCTCTCGAGCAGTACTTC,CATSDSGRGVSLEQYF
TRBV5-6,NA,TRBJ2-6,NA,TGTGCCAGCAGTAGCACAGGGCCCTCTGGGGCCAACGTCCTGACTTTC,CASSSTGPSGANVLTF
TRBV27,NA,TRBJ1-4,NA,TGTGCCAGCGGCTTAGGTGCGGGGGTGGAAAAACTGTTTTTT,CASGLGAGVEKLFF
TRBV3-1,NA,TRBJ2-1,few,TGTGCCAGCAGCCCTTCCCGGGGGTCCTACAATGAGCAGTTCTTC,CASSPSRGSYNEQFF